This T cell receptor beta chain was retrieved from a study of shared clonotypes between healthy human individuals. Whole-study context: Ranging from 18 to 49 in age, donors were two women and three men. Points from the study as a whole: Naive subsets usually exceeded memory subsets in estimated richness. Shared across several donors were roughly 4.7% of the naive CD4 clonotypes. Compared with clonotypes that all four donors shared, non-shared clonotypes had lower generation probabilities.

The sample holds one count of this clone. The antigen remains undetermined. From germline, CDR1 is MDHEN and CDR2 SYDVKM. The CDR3 runs 12 residues. Clones were sequenced by immunoSEQ multiplex PCR, and TCRdb holds only the in-frame ones, with some missing. Among a few million clones listed, around nine tenths were seen once. The receptor was isolated from a young man in good health. V gene TRBV28 combines with J gene TRBJ1-5; D might be TRBD1 (5 bases). Sequencing input: naive CD4+ T cells sorted from blood. Subset specified: CD45RA+ positively selected. The CDR3 DNA is TGTGCTGGGGGGGGTCTCAATCAGCCCCAGCATTTT. It yields the protein CAGGGLNQPQHF. The whole variable domain, filled in from reference TRBV28 and TRBJ1-5, reads DVKVTQSSRYLVKRTGEKVFLECVQDMDHENMFWYRQDPGLGLRLIYFSYDVKMKEKGDIPEGYSVSREKKERFSLILESASTNQTSMYLCAGGGLNQPQHFGDGTRLSIL.